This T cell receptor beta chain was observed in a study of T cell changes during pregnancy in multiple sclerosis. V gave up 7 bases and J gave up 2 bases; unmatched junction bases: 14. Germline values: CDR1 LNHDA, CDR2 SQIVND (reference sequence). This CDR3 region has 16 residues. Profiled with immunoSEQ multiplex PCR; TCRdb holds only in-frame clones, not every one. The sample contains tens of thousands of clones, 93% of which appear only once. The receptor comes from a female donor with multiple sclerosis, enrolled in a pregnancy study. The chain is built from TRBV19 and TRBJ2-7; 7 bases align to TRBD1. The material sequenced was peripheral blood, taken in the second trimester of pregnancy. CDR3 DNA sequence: TGTGCCAGTAAGAGTGGGGGCACAGGGGTCCCCTACGAGCAGTACTTC. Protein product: CASKSGGTGVPYEQYF.